One and the same sample provided the 2 T cell receptor beta chains below, sequenced in a study of T-cell memory formation after mild COVID-19. TCRdb itself ran the 5' RACE reads through MiXCR, one entry per CDR3 protein. This sample yields about 430,000 distinct CDR3 sequences, of which roughly 26% are seen a single time; about 8.7% belongs to the top ten. Material: PBMCs or a T cell subset sorted from them (not recorded which). These receptors were obtained from an adult woman who had mild COVID-19 (a few samples of this study predate the infection). Cell type and time point are not known.

This clonotype showed up many times. The genes are TRBV29-1 and TRBJ2-1; 7 positions agree with TRBD2. The germline V gene encodes CDR1 SQVTM and CDR2 ANQGSEA. The CDR3 has 15 amino acids. The ends lost 5 bases at V and 0 bases at J; junction bases unmatched: 7. CDR3 in DNA: TGCAGCGTTCTAGCGGAAGTAAGCTCCTACAATGAGCAGTTCTTC. Its translation is CSVLAEVSSYNEQFF.

This chain uses TRBV12-3 or TRBV12-4 with TRBJ2-2, with 13 bases identical to TRBD2. There are 16 residues in the CDR3. With V trimmed by 6 bases and J by 4 bases, 5 bases remained unmatched. The chain's CDR3 is CASSTGLAGVTGELFF. CDR3 DNA: TGTGCCAGCAGCACAGGACTAGCGGGAGTCACCGGGGAGCTGTTTTTT.